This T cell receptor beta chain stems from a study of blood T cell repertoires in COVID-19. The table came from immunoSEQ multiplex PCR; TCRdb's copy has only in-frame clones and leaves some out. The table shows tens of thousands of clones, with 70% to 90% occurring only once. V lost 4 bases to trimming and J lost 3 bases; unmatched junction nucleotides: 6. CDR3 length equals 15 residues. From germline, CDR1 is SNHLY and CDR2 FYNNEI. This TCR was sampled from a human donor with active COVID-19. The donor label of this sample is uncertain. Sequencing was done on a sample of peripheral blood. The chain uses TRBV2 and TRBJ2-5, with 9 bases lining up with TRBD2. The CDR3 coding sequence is TGTGCCAGCAGTGGGGTTAGCGGGAGTAAAGAGACCCAGTACTTC. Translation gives CASSGVSGSKETQYF.